The T cell receptor (beta chain) described here comes from a study of T cell responses to AZD1222 COVID-19 vaccine. With 3 bases removed from V and 4 bases from J, the gap between germline ends came to 9 bases. The CDR3 covers 13 residues. In germline, CDR1 is LNHDA, CDR2 SQIVND (reference sequence). Profiling relied on immunoSEQ multiplex PCR, and the TCRdb table lists in-frame clones only, not all of them. Of 250,000 to 300,000 clones listed, approximately 94% are singletons. This clone has a count of ten or more. Material: peripheral blood, obtained 28 days after the second AZD1222 dose. The genes are TRBV19 and TRBJ1-2; no definite D call. This TCR derives from an adult who received the AZD1222 COVID-19 vaccine. CDR3 DNA: TGTGCCAGTAGTATCGTTCCGACCTATGGCTACACCTTC. Its translation is CASSIVPTYGYTF.